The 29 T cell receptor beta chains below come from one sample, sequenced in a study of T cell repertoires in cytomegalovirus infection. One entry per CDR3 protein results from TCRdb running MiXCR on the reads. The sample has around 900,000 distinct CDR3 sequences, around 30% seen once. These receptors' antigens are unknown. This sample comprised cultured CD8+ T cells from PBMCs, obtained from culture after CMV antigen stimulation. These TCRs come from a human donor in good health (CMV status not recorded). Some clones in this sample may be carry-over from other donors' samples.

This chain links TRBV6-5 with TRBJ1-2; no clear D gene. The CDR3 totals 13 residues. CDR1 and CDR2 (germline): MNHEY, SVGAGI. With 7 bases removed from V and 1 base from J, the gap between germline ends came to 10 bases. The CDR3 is CASKVALNYGYTF. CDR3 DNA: TGTGCCAGCAAGGTGGCCCTTAACTATGGCTACACCTTC.

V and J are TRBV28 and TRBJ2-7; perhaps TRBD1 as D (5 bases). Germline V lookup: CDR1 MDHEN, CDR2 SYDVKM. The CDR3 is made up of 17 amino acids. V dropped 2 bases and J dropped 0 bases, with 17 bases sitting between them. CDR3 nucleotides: TGTGCCAGCAGTTTAAGGGCAGGGCCAATTAGCTCCTACGAGCAGTACGTC. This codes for CASSLRAGPISSYEQYV.

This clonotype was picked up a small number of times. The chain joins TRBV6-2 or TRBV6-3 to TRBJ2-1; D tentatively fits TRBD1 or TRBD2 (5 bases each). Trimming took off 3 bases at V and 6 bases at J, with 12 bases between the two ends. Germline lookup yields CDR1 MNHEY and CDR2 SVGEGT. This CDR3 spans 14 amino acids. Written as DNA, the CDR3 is TGTGCCAGCAGTTATTCAGGGACCGCCAATGAGCAGTTCTTC. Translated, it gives CASSYSGTANEQFF.

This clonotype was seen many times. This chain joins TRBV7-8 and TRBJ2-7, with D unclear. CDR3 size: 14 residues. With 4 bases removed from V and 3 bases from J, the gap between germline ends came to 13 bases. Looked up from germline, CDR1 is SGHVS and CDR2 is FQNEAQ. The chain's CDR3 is CASSSPGPNYEQYV. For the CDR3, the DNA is TGTGCCAGCAGCTCCCCCGGGCCCAACTACGAGCAGTACGTC.

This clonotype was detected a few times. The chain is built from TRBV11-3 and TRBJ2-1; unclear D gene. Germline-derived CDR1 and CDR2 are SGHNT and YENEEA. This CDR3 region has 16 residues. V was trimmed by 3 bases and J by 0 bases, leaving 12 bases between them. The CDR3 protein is CASSFFVTSSYNEQFF. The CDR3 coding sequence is TGTGCCAGCAGCTTCTTTGTCACGAGCTCCTACAATGAGCAGTTCTTC.

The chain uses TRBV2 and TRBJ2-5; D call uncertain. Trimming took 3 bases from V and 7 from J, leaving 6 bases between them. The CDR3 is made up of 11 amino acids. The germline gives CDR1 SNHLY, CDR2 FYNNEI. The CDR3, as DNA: TGTGCCAGCAGTGAGCGACGGACCCAGTACTTC. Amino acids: CASSERRTQYF. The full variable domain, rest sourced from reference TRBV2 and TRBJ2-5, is EPEVTQTPSHQVTQMGQEVILRCVPISNHLYFYWYRQILGQKVEFLVSFYNNEISEKSEIFDDQFSVERPDGSNFTLKIRSTKLEDSAMYFCASSERRTQYFGPGTRLLVL.

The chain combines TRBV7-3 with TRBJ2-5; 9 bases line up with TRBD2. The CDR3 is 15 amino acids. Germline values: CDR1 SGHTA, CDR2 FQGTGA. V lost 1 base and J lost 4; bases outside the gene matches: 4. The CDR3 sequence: CASSLNGLARETQYF. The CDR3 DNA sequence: TGTGCCAGCAGCTTAAACGGACTAGCGAGAGAGACCCAGTACTTC.

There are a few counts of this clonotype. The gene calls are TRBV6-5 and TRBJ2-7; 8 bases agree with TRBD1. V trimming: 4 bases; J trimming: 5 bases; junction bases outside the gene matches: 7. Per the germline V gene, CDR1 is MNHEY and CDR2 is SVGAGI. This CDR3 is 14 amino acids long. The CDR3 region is CASSWTGLWDEQYF. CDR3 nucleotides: TGTGCCAGCAGTTGGACAGGGCTTTGGGACGAGCAGTACTTC.

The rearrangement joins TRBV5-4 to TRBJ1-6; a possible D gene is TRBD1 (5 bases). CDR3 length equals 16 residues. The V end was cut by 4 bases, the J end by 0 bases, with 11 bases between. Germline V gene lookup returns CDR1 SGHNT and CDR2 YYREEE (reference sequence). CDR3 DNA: TGTGCCAGCAGCGGGACGGACGGCTCCTATAATTCACCCCTCCACTTT. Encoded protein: CASSGTDGSYNSPLHF.

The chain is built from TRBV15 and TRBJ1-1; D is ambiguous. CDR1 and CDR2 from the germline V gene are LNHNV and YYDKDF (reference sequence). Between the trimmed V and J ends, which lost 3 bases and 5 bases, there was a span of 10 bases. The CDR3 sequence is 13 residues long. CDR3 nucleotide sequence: TGTGCCACCAGCAGGGTCATGGAAACTGAAGCTTTCTTT. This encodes CATSRVMETEAFF.

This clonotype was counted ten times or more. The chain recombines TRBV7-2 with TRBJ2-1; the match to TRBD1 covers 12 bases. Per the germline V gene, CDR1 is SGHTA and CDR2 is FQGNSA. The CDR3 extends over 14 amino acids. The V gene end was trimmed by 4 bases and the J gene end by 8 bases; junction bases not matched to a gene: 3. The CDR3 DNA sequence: TGTGCCAGCAGCTGGGGACAGGGGGCGTATGAGCAGTTCTTC. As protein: CASSWGQGAYEQFF.

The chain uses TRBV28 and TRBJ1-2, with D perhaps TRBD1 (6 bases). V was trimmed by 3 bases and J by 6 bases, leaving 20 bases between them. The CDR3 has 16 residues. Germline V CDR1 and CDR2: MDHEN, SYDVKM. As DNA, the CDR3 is TGTGCCAGCAGTTTTTCACGGACAGCCGTACCTGATGGCTACACCTTC. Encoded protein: CASSFSRTAVPDGYTF.

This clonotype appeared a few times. CDR3 DNA sequence: TGCGCCAGCAGCTTGGTGGCCGGGATGAACACTGAAGCTTTCTTT. The encoded protein is CASSLVAGMNTEAFF. The chain combines TRBV5-1 with TRBJ1-1; D gene ambiguous. This CDR3 is built from 15 residues. Trimming removed 0 bases from V and 0 bases from J, with 9 bases in between. Germline CDR1 reads SGHRS; CDR2 reads YFSETQ.

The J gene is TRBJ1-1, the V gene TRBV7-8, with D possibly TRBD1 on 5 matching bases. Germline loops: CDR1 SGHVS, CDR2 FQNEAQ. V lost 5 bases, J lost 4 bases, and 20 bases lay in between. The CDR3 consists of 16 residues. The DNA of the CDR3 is TGTGCCAGCAGCGCAGGGCCCCGGGGCGGTGGCACTGAAGCTTTCTTT. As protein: CASSAGPRGGGTEAFF.

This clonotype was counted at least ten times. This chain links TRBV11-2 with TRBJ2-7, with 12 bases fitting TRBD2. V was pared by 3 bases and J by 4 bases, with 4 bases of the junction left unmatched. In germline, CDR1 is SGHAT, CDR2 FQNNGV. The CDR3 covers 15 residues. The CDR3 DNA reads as TGTGCCAGCAGCTTTTCTAGCGGGGGGGAGTACGAGCAGTACGTC. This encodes CASSFSSGGEYEQYV.

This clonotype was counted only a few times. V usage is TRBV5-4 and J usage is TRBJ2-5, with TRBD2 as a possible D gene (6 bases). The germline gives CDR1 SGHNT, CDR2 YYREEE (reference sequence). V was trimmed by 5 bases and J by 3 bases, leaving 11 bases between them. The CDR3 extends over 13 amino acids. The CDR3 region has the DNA TGTGCCAGCAGGCGGGACGCCGAAGAGACCCAGTACTTC. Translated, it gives CASRRDAEETQYF.

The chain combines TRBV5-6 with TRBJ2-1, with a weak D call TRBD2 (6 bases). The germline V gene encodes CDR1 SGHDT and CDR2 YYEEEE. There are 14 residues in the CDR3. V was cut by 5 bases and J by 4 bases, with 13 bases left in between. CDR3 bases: TGTGCCAGCAGGATCGGGGGTCCATACAATGAGCAGTTCTTC. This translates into CASRIGGPYNEQFF.

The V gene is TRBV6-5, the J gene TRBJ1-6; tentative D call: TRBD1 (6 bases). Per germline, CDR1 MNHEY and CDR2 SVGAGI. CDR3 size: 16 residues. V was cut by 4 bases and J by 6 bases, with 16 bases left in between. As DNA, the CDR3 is TGTGCCAGCAGTTCCCAAGGGGGGGAGATTAATTCACCCCTCCACTTT. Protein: CASSSQGGEINSPLHF.

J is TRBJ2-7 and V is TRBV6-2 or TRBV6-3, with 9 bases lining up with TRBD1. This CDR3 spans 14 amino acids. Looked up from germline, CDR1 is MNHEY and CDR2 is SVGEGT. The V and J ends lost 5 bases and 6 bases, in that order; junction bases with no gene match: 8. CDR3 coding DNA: TGTGCCAGCAGTCCCTACCGGACAGGGGTCGAGCAGTACGTC. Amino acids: CASSPYRTGVEQYV.

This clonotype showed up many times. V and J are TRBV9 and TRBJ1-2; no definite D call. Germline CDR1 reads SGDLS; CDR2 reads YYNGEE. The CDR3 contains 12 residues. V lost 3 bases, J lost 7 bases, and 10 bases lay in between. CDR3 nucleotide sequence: TGTGCCAGCAGCGCCGGTGTCCTTGGCTACACCTTC. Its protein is CASSAGVLGYTF.

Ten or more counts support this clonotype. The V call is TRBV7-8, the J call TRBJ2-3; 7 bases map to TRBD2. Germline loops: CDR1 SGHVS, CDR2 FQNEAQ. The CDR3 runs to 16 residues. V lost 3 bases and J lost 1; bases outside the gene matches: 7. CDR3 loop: CASSFPPSGRTDTQYF. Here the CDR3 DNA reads TGTGCCAGCAGCTTTCCTCCTAGCGGTCGCACAGATACGCAGTATTTT.

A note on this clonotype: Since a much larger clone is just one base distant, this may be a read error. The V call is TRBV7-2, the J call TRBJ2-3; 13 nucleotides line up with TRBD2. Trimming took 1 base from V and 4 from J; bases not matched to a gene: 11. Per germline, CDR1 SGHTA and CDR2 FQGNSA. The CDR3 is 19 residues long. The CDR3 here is CASSLGLAGGWSKADTQYF. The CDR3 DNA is TGTGCCAGCAGCTTAGGACTAGCGGGGGGTTGGAGCAAAGCAGATACGCAGTATTTT.

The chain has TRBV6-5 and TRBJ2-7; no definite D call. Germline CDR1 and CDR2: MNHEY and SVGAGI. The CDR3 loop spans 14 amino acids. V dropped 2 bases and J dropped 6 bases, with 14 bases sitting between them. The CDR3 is CASSYARESPEQYF. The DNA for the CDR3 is TGTGCCAGCAGTTACGCCCGAGAGTCCCCCGAGCAGTACTTC.

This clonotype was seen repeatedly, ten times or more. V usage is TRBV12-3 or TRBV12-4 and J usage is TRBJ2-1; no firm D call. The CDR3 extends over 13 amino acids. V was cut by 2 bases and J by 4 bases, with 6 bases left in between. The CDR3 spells CASSLLQYNEQFF. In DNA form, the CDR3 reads TGTGCCAGCAGTTTACTCCAATACAATGAGCAGTTCTTC.

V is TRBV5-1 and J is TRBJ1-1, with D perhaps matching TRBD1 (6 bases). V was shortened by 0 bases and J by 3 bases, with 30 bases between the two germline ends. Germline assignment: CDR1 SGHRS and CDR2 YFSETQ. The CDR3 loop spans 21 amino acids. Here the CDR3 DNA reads TGCGCCAGCAGCTTGGTGGATCCCGTTATCGACAGGCCCTCCTGGGACACTGAAGCTTTCTTT. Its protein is CASSLVDPVIDRPSWDTEAFF. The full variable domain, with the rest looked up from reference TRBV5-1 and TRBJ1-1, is KAGVTQTPRYLIKTRGQQVTLSCSPISGHRSVSWYQQTPGQGLQFLFEYFSETQRNKGNFPGRFSGRQFSNSRSEMNVSTLELGDSALYLCASSLVDPVIDRPSWDTEAFFGQGTRLTVV.

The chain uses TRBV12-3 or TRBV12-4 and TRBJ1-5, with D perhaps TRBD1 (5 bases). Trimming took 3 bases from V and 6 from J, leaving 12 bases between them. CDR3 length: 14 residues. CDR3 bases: TGTGCCAGCAGTTTTGTCCTTAGGGGTCAGCCCCAGCATTTT. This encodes CASSFVLRGQPQHF.

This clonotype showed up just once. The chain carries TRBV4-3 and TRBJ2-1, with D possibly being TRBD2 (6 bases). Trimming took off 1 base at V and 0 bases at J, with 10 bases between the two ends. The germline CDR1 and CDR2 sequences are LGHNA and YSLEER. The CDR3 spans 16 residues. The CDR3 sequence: CASSQGAGSSYNEQFF. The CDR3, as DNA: TGCGCCAGCAGCCAAGGGGCGGGGAGCTCCTACAATGAGCAGTTCTTC.

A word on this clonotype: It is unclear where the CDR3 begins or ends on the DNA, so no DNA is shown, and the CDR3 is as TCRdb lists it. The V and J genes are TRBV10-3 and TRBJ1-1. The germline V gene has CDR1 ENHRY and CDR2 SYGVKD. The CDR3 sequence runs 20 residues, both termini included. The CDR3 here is CAISDSMNTEAFFAHHEAFF.

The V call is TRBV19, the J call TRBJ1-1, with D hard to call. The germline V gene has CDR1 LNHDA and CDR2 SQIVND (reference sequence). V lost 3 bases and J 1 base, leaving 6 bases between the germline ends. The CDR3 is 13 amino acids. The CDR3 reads CASSIGSNTEAFF. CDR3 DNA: TGTGCCAGTAGTATTGGATCGAACACTGAAGCTTTCTTT.